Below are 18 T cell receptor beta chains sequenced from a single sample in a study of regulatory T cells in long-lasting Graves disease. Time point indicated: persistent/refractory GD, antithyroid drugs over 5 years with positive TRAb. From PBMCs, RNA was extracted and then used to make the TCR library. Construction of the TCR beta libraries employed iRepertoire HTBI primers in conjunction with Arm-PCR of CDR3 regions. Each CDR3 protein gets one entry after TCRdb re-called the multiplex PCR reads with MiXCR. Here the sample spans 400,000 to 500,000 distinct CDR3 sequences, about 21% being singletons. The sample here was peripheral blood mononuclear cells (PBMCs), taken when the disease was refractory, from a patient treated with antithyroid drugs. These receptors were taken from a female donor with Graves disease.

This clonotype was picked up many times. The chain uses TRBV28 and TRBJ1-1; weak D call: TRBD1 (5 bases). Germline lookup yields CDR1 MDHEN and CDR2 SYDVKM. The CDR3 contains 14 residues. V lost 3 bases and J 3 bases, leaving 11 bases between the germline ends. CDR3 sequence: CASSFGTEDTEAFF. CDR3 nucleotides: TGTGCCAGCAGTTTTGGGACGGAAGACACTGAAGCTTTCTTT.

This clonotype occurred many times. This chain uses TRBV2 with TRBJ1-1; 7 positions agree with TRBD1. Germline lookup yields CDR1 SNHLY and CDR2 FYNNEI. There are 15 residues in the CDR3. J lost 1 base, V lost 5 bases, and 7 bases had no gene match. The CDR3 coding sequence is TGTGCCAGCAGTAACGCCAGGGGGTGGAACACTGAAGCTTTCTTT. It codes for CASSNARGWNTEAFF.

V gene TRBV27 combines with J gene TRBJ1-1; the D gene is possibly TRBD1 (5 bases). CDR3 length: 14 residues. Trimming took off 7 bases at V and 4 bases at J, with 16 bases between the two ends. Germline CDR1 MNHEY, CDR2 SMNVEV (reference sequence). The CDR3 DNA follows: TGTGCCAGCACCTTGGGGGGGTCAAGCACTGAAGCTTTCTTT. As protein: CASTLGGSSTEAFF.

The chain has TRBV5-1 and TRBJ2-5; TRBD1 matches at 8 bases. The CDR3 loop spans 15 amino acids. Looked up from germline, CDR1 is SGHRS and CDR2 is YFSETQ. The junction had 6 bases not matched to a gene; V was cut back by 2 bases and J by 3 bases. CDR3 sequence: CASSLWAGGEETQYF. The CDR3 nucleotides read TGCGCCAGCAGCTTATGGGCAGGGGGCGAAGAGACCCAGTACTTC.

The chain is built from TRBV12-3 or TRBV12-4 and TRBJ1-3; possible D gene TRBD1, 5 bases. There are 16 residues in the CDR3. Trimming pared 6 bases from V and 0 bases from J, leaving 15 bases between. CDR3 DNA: TGTGCCAGCAGATGCAGGGAATACCTCTCTGGAAACACCATATATTTT. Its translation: CASRCREYLSGNTIYF.

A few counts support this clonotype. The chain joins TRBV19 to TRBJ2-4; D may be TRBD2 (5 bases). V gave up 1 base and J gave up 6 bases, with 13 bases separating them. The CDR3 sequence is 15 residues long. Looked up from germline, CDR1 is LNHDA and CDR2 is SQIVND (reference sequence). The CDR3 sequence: CASSIAGNLGNIQYF. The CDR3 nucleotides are TGTGCCAGTAGTATAGCCGGGAATCTAGGAAACATTCAGTACTTC.

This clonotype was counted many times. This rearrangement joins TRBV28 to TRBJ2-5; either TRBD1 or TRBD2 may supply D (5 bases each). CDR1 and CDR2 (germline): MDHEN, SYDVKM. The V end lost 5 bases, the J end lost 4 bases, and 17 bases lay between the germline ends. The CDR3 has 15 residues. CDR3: CASSPGSVQGETQYF. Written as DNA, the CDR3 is TGTGCCAGCAGTCCGGGGTCGGTCCAGGGAGAGACCCAGTACTTC. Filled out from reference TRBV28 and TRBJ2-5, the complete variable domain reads DVKVTQSSRYLVKRTGEKVFLECVQDMDHENMFWYRQDPGLGLRLIYFSYDVKMKEKGDIPEGYSVSREKKERFSLILESASTNQTSMYLCASSPGSVQGETQYFGPGTRLLVL.

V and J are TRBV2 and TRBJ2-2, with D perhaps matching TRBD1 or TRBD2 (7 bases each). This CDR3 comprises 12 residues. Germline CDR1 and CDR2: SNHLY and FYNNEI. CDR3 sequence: CVGGAGAGELFF. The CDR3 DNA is TGTGTAGGGGGCGCGGGGGCCGGGGAGCTGTTTTTT.

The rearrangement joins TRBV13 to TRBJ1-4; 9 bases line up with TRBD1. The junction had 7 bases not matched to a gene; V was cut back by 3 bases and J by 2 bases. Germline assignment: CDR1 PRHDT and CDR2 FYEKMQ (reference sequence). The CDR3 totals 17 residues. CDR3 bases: TGTGCCAGCAGCTTGGGGACAGGGTTAATGACTAATGAAAAACTGTTTTTT. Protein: CASSLGTGLMTNEKLFF.

CDR3 in DNA: TGCGCCAGCAGCACCCTCCAGGGGGCGATCTCCTACGAGCAGTACTTC. Protein sequence: CASSTLQGAISYEQYF. The chain has TRBV5-1 and TRBJ2-7; 8 nucleotides align to TRBD1. Looked up from germline, CDR1 is SGHRS and CDR2 is YFSETQ. The CDR3 totals 16 residues. V trimming: 4 bases; J trimming: 0 bases; junction bases outside the gene matches: 9.

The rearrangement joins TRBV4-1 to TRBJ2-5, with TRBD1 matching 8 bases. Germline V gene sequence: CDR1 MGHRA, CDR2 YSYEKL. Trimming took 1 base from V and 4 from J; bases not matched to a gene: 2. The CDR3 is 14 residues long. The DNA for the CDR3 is TGCGCCAGCAGCCAAGCTGGACAGGGAGAGACCCAGTACTTC. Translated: CASSQAGQGETQYF.

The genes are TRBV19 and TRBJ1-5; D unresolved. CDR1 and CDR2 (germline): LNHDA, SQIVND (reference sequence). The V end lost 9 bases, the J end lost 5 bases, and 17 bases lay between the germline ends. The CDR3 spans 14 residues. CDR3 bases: TGTGCCAGCGACGATCCCCGGGGTCATCAGCCCCAGCATTTT. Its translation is CASDDPRGHQPQHF.

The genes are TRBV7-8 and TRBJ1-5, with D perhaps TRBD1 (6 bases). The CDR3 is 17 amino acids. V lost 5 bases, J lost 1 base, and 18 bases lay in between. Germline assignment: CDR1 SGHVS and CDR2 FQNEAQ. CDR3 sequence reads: CASSATGTPLSNQPQHF. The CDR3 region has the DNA TGTGCCAGCAGCGCCACCGGGACACCTCTGAGCAATCAGCCCCAGCATTTT.

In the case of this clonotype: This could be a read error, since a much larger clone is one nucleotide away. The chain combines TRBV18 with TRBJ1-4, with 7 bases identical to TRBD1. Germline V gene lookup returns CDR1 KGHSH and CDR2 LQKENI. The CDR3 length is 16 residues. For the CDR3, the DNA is TGTGCCGGCTCACCTCGACAGGGTGGTACTAATGAAAAACTGTTTTTT. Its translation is CAGSPRQGGTNEKLFF.

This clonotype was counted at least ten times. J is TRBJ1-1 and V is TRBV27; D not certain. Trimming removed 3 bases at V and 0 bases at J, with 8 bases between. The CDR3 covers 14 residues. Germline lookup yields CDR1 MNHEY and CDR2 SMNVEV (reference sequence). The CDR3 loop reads CASSFGSMNTEAFF. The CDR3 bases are TGTGCCAGCAGTTTCGGATCCATGAACACTGAAGCTTTCTTT.

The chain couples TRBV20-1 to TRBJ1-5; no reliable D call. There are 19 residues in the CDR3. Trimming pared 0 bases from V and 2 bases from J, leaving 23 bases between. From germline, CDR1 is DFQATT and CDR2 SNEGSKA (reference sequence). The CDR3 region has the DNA TGCAGTGCTAGAGATTCGAGGGCTCAAGACTTCAGAGGCAATCAGCCCCAGCATTTT. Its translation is CSARDSRAQDFRGNQPQHF.

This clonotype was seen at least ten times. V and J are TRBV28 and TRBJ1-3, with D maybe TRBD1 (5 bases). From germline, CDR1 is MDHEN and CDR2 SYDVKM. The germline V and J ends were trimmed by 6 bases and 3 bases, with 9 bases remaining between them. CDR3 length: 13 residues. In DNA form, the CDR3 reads TGTGCCAGCAGCTTTGGGGGTGGAAACACCATATATTTT. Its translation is CASSFGGGNTIYF.

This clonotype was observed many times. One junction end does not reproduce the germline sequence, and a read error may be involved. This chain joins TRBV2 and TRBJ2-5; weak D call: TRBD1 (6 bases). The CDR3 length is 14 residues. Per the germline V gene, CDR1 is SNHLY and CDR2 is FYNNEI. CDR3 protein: CAISQGQAKKTQYF. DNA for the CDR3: TGTGCCATCAGTCAGGGGCAGGCTAAAAAGACCCAGTACTTC.